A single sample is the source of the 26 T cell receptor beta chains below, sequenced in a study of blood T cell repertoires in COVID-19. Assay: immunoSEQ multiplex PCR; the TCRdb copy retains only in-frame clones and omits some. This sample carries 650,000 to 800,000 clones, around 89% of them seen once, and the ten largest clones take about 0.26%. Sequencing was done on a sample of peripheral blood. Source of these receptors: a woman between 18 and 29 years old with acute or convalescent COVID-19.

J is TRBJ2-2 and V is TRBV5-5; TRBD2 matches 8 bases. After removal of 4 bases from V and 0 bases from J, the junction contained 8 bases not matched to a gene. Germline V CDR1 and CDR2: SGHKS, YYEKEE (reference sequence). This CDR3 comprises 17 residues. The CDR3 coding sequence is TGTGCCAGCAGCCAAGGACTAGCAGCCGCGAACACCGGGGAGCTGTTTTTT. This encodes CASSQGLAAANTGELFF.

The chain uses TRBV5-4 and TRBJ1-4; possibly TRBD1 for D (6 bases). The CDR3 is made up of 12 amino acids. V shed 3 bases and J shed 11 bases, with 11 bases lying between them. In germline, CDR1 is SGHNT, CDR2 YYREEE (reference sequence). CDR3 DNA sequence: TGTGCCAGCAGCTCGACAGGTGGTAAACTGTTTTTT. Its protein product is CASSSTGGKLFF.

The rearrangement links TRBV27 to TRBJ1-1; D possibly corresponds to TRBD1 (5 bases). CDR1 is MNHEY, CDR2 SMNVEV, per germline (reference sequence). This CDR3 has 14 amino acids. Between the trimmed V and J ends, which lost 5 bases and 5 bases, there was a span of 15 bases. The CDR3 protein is CASSLRVLITEAFF. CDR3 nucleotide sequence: TGTGCCAGCAGTCTCAGGGTTCTTATTACTGAAGCTTTCTTT.

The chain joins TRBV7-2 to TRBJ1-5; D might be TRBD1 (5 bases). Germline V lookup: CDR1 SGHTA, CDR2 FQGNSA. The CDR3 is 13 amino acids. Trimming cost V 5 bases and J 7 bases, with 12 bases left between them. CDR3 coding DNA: TGTGCCAGCAGCGGCGGGGGTGTCCAGCCCCAGCATTTT. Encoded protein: CASSGGGVQPQHF.

The CDR3 here is CASSSDVGGIHNEQFF. CDR3 sequence (DNA): TGTGCCAGCAGCTCTGACGTCGGGGGGATACACAATGAGCAGTTCTTC. The chain couples TRBV5-5 to TRBJ2-1; 7 bases match TRBD2. The junction had 11 bases not matched to a gene; V was cut back by 3 bases and J by 5 bases. Germline assignment: CDR1 SGHKS and CDR2 YYEKEE (reference sequence). CDR3 length equals 16 residues.

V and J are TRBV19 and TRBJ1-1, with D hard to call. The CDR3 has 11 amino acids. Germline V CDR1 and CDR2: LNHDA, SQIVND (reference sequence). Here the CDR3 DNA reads TGTTCCACTCAGATAAACACTGAAGCTTTCTTT. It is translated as CSTQINTEAFF.

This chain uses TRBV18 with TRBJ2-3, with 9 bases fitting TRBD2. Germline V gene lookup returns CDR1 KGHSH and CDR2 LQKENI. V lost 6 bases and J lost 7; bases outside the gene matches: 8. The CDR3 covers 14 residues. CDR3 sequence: CASSVGSGGYTQYF. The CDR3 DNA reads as TGTGCCAGCTCCGTGGGTAGCGGGGGATATACGCAGTATTTT.

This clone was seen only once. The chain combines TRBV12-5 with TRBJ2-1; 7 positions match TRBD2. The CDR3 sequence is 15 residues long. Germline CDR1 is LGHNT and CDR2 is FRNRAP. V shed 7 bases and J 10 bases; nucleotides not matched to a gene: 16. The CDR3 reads CASVSRGVRDQEQFF. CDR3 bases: TGTGCTAGTGTATCTCGGGGGGTCCGGGACCAGGAGCAGTTCTTC. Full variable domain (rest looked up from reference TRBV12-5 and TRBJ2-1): DARVTQTPRHKVTEMGQEVTMRCQPILGHNTVFWYRQTMMQGLELLAYFRNRAPLDDSGMPKDRFSAEMPDATLATLKIQPSEPRDSAVYFCASVSRGVRDQEQFFGPGTRLTVL.

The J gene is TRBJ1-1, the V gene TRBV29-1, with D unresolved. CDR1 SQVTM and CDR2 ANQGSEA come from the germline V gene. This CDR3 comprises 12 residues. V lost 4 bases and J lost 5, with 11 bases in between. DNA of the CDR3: TGCAGCGTTGTAAGTCGGAGGACTGAAGCTTTCTTT. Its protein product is CSVVSRRTEAFF. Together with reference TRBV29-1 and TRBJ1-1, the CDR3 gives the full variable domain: SAVISQKPSRDICQRGTSLTIQCQVDSQVTMMFWYRQQPGQSLTLIATANQGSEATYESGFVIDKFPISRPNLTFSTLTVSNMSPEDSSIYLCSVVSRRTEAFFGQGTRLTVV.

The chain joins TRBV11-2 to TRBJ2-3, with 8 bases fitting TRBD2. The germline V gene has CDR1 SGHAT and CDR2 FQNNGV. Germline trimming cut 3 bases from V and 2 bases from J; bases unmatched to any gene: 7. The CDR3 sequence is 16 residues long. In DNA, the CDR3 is TGTGCCAGCAGCTTTTCCAGCGGGGGACTCACAGATACGCAGTATTTT. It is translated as CASSFSSGGLTDTQYF.

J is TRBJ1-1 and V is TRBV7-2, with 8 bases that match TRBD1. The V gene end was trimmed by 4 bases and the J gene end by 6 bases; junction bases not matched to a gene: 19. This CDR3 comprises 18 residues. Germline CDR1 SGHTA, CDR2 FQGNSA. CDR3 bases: TGTGCCAGCAGCTCCACAGGACAGGGAATGGGTGTCGAAGCTGAAGCTTTCTTT. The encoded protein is CASSSTGQGMGVEAEAFF.

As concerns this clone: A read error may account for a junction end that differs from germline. The CDR3 sequence: CASREGGRDTGELFF. In DNA, the CDR3 is TGTGCCAGCAGGGAAGGGGGGCGCGACACCGGGGAGCTGTTTTTT. The V gene is TRBV2, the J gene TRBJ2-2; D tentatively reads TRBD1 or TRBD2 (6 bases each). The CDR3 loop spans 15 amino acids. Per the germline V gene, CDR1 is SNHLY and CDR2 is FYNNEI.

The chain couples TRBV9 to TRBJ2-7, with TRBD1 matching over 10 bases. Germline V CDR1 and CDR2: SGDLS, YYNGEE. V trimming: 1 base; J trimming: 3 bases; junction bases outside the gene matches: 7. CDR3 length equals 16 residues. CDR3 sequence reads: CASSVSRTGGRYEQYF. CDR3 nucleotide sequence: TGTGCCAGCAGCGTATCCCGGACAGGGGGTCGCTACGAGCAGTACTTC.

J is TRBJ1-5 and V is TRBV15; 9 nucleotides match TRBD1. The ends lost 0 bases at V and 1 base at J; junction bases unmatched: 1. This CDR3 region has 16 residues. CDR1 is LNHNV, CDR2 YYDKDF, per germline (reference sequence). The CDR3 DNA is TGTGCCACCAGCAGAGATGGGACAGGGAGCAATCAGCCCCAGCATTTT. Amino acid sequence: CATSRDGTGSNQPQHF.

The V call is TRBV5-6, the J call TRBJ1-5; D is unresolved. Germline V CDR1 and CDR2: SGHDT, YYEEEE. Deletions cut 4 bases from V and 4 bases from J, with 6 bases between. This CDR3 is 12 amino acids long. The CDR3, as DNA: TGTGCCAGCAGCCGAACTAATCAGCCCCAGCATTTT. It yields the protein CASSRTNQPQHF. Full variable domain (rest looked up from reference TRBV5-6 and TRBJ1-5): DAGVTQSPTHLIKTRGQQVTLRCSPKSGHDTVSWYQQALGQGPQFIFQYYEEEERQRGNFPDRFSGHQFPNYSSELNVNALLLGDSALYLCASSRTNQPQHFGDGTRLSIL.

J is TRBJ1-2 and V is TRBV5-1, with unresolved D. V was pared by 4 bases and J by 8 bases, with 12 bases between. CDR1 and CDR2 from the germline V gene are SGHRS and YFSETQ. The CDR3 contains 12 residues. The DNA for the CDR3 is TGCGCCAGCAGCCAAAACGATCGGGGCTACACCTTC. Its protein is CASSQNDRGYTF.

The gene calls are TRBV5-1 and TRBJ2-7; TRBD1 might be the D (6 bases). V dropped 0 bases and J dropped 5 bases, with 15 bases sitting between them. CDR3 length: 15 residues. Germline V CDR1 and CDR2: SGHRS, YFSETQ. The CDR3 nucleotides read TGCGCCAGCAGCTTGGCTTTCCCGACAGGTGACGAGCAGTACTTC. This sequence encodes CASSLAFPTGDEQYF.

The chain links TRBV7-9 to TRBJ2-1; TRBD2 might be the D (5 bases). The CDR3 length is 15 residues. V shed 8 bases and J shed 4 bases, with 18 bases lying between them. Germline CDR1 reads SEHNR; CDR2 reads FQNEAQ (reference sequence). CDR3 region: CASEERRWRYNEQFF. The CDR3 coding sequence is TGTGCCAGCGAGGAGCGGCGGTGGCGGTACAATGAGCAGTTCTTC.

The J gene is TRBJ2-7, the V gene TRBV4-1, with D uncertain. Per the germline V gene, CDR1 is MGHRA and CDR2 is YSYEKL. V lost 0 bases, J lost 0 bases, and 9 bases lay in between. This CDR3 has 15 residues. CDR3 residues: CASSQDRSYSYEQYF. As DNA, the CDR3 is TGCGCCAGCAGCCAAGACAGGTCCTACTCCTACGAGCAGTACTTC.

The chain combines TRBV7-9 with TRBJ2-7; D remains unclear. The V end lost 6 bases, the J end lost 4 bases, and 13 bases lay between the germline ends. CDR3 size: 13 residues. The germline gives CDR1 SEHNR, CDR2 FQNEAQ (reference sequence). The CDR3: CASRGDTGYEQYF. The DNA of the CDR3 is TGTGCCAGCAGGGGCGACACTGGTTACGAGCAGTACTTC. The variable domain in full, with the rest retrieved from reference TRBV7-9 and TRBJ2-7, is DTGVSQNPRHKITKRGQNVTFRCDPISEHNRLYWYRQTLGQGPEFLTYFQNEAQLEKSRLLSDRFSAERPKGSFSTLEIQRTEQGDSAMYLCASRGDTGYEQYFGPGTRLTVT.

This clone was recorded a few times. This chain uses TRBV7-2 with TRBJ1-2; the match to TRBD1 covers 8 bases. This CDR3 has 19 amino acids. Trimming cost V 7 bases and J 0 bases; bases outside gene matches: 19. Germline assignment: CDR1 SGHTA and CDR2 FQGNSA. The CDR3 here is CASTDLSRQGPLANYGYTF. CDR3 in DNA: TGTGCCAGCACCGACCTAAGTAGACAGGGGCCACTCGCTAACTATGGCTACACCTTC. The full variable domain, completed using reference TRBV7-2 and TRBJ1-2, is GAGVSQSPSNKVTEKGKDVELRCDPISGHTALYWYRQSLGQGLEFLIYFQGNSAPDKSGLPSDRFSAERTGGSVSTLTIQRTQQEDSAVYLCASTDLSRQGPLANYGYTFGSGTRLTVV.

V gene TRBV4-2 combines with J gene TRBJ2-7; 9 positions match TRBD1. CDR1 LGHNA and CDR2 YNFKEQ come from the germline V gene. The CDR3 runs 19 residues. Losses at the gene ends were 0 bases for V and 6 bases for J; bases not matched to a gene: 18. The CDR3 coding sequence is TGTGCCAGCAGCCAAGATCATGGGACAGGGCGGAGTACGTTTTCCGAGCAGTACTTC. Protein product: CASSQDHGTGRSTFSEQYF.

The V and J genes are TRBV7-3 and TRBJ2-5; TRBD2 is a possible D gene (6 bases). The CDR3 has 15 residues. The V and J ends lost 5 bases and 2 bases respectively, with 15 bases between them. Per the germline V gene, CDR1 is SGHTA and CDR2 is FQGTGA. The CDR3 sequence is CASSPSGTPQETQYF. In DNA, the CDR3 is TGTGCCAGCAGCCCCTCCGGGACTCCTCAAGAGACCCAGTACTTC.

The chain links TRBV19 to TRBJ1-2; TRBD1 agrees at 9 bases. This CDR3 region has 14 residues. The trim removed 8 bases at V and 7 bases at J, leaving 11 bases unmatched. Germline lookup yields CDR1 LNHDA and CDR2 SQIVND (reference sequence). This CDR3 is CASGTGSLLGGYTF. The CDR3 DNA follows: TGTGCCAGTGGGACAGGGAGTTTGCTTGGTGGCTACACCTTC.

The CDR3 sequence is CASSQARWGLMNTEAFF. CDR3 sequence (DNA): TGTGCCAGCAGCCAAGCTCGTTGGGGCCTTATGAACACTGAAGCTTTCTTT. This chain connects TRBV5-4 to TRBJ1-1; possibly TRBD1 for D (5 bases). The CDR3 extends over 17 amino acids. Trimming took 4 bases from V and 0 from J, leaving 19 bases between them. Looked up from germline, CDR1 is SGHNT and CDR2 is YYREEE (reference sequence).

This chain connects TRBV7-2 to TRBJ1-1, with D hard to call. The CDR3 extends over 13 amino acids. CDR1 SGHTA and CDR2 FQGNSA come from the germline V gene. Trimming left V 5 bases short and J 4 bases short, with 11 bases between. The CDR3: CASSTTTGTEAFF. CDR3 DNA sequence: TGTGCCAGCAGCACGACTACGGGCACTGAAGCTTTCTTT. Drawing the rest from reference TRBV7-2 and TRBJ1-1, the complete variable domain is GAGVSQSPSNKVTEKGKDVELRCDPISGHTALYWYRQSLGQGLEFLIYFQGNSAPDKSGLPSDRFSAERTGGSVSTLTIQRTQQEDSAVYLCASSTTTGTEAFFGQGTRLTVV.